The clone carrying this TCR beta chain occurred many times. These data come from a study of T-cell reconstitution after alpha-beta-depleted transplantation in children. Molecular barcoding with unique molecular identifiers was used for the TCRbeta library. TCRdb analysed the PCR reads with MiXCR anew, one entry per CDR3 protein. This table has about 230,000 distinct CDR3 sequences, 9.7% appearing once. V trimming: 6 bases; J trimming: 7 bases; junction bases outside the gene matches: 9. The germline CDR1 and CDR2 sequences are MNHEY and SVGAGI. This CDR3 spans 15 amino acids. The rearrangement joins TRBV6-5 to TRBJ1-4, with 9 bases aligning to TRBD1. The clonotype was recovered from a human donor who donated a stem cell graft to a child with SCID. The source was PBMCs from the stem cell graft donor, collected from the stem cell graft. The DNA for the CDR3 is TGTGCCAGCAGCTTACAGGGGGCGCGCGGTGAAAAACTGTTTTTT. This sequence encodes CASSLQGARGEKLFF.